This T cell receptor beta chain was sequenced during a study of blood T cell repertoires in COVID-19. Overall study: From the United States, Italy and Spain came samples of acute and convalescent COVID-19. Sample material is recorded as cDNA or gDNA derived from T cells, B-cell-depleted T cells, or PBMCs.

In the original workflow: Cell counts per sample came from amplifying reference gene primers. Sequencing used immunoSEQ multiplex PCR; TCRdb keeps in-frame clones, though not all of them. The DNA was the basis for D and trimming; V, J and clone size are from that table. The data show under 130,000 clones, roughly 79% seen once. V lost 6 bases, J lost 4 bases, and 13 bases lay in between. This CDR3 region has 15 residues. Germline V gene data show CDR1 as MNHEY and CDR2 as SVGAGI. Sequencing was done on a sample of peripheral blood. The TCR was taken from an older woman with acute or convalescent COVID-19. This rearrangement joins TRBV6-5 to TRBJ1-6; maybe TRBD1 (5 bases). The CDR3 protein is CASSPGRRYNSPLHF. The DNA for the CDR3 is TGTGCCAGCAGCCCAGGGAGGAGATATAATTCACCCCTCCACTTT.